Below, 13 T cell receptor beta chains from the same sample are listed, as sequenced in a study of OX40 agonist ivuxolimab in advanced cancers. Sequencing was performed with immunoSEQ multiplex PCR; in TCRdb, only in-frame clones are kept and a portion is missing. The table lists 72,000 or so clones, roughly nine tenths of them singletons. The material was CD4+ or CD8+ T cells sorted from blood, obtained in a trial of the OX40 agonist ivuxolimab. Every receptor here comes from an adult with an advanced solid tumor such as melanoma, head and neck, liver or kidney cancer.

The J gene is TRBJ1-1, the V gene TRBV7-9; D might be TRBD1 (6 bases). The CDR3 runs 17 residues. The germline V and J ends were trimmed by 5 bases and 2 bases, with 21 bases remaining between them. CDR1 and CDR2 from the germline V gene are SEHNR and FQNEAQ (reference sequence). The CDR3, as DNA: TGTGCCAGCAGCCATACTCCCGGGACACGCTTTAACACTGAAGCTTTCTTT. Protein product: CASSHTPGTRFNTEAFF.

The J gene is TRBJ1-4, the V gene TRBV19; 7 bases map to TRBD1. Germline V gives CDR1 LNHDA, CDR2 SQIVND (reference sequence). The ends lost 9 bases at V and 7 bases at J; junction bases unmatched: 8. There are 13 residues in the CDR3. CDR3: CASRDSEPEKLFF. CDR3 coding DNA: TGTGCCAGCAGGGACAGTGAACCTGAAAAACTGTTTTTT.

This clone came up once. CDR3 protein: CASSLVGGRYYNSPLHF. For the CDR3, the DNA is TGTGCCAGCAGCTTAGTAGGTGGCAGATACTATAATTCACCCCTCCACTTT. The gene calls are TRBV7-9 and TRBJ1-6; D unresolved. The germline V gene has CDR1 SEHNR and CDR2 FQNEAQ (reference sequence). Between the trimmed V and J ends, which lost 1 base and 3 bases, there was a span of 13 bases. The CDR3 runs to 17 residues. The full variable domain, rest sourced from reference TRBV7-9 and TRBJ1-6, is DTGVSQNPRHKITKRGQNVTFRCDPISEHNRLYWYRQTLGQGPEFLTYFQNEAQLEKSRLLSDRFSAERPKGSFSTLEIQRTEQGDSAMYLCASSLVGGRYYNSPLHFGNGTRLTVT.

The DNA of the CDR3 is TGTGCCAGCAGTCAACCCAGACTAGCAGTTTCCCATGAGCAGTTCTTC. Amino acids: CASSQPRLAVSHEQFF. The chain couples TRBV6-8 to TRBJ2-1; TRBD2 agrees at 7 bases. Germline-derived CDR1 and CDR2 are MNHGY and SAAAGT. The CDR3 runs to 16 residues. V was clipped by 5 bases and J by 8 bases; unmatched bases: 15.

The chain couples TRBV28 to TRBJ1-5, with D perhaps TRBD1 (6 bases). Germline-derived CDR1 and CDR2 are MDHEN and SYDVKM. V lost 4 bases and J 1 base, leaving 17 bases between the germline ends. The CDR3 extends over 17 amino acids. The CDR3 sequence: CASSYTDSLVSNQPQHF. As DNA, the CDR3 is TGTGCCAGCAGTTACACGGACAGCCTAGTCAGCAATCAGCCCCAGCATTTT.

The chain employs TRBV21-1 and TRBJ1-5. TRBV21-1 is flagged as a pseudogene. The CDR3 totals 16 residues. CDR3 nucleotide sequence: TGTGCCAGCAGCCCGCAAGGCGGGGGCGGCAATCAGCCCCAGCATTTT. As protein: CASSPQGGGGNQPQHF.

CDR3: CASSAPSGVRSTGTQYF. Written as DNA, the CDR3 is TGCGCCAGCAGTGCCCCTAGCGGGGTCAGGTCAACGGGTACGCAGTATTTT. The V call is TRBV10-2, the J call TRBJ2-3, with TRBD2 identical over 9 bases. CDR1 and CDR2 (germline): WSHSY, SAAADI. Losses at the gene ends were 4 bases for V and 8 bases for J; bases not matched to a gene: 16. The CDR3 runs 17 residues.

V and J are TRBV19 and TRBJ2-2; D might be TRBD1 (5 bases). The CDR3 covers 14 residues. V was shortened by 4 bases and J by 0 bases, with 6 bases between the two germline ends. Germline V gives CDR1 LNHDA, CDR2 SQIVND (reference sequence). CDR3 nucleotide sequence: TGTGCCAGTAGTAAACAGGCGAACACCGGGGAGCTGTTTTTT. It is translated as CASSKQANTGELFF.

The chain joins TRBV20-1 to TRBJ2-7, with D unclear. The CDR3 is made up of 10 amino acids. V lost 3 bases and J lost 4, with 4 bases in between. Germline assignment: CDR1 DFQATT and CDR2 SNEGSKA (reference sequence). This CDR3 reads CSARGYEQYF. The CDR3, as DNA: TGCAGTGCTAGGGGATACGAGCAGTACTTC.

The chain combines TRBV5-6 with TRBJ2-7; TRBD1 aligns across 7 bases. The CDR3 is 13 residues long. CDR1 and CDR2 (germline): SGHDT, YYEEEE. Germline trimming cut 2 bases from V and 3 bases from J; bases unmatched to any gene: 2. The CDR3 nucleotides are TGTGCCAGCAGCTTACGGGACAGCTACGAGCAGTACTTC. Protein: CASSLRDSYEQYF. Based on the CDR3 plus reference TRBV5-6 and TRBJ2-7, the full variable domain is DAGVTQSPTHLIKTRGQQVTLRCSPKSGHDTVSWYQQALGQGPQFIFQYYEEEERQRGNFPDRFSGHQFPNYSSELNVNALLLGDSALYLCASSLRDSYEQYFGPGTRLTVT.

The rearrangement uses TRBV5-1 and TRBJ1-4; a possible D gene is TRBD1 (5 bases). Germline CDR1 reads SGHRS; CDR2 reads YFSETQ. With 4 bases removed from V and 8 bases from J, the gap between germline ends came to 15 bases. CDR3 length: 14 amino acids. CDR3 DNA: TGCGCCAGCAGCCTCCGGGACCTCGAGGAAAAACTGTTTTTT. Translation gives CASSLRDLEEKLFF.

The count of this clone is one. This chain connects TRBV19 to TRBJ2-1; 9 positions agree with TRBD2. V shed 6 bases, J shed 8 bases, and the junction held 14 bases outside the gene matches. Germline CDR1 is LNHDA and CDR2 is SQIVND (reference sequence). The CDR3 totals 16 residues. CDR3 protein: CASRVATSGPTDEQFF. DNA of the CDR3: TGTGCCAGTAGGGTAGCTACTAGCGGGCCGACCGATGAGCAGTTCTTC.

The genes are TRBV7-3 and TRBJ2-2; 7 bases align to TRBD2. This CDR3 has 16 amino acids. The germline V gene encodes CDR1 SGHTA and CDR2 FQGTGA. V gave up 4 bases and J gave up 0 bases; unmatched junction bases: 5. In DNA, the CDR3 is TGTGCCAGCAGCTCCGCTAGCGGCGCGAACACCGGGGAGCTGTTTTTT. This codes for CASSSASGANTGELFF.